Listed below are T cell receptor beta chains from one sample, sequenced in a study of monozygotic twins with inflammatory bowel disease. Reprocessing the 5' RACE reads, TCRdb reports a single entry for every CDR3 protein and omits DNA. The table lists 150,000 to 200,000 distinct CDR3 sequences. Sequenced: blood. The receptors stem from a human donor with ulcerative colitis or Crohn's disease, or a healthy co-twin of an affected twin (not recorded which). Each CDR3 is given with its conserved first and last residue.

v_call,cdr3_length,j_call,cdr3_aa
TRBV12-3/TRBV12-4,16,TRBJ2-5,CASIPTQTGGGETQYF
TRBV18,16,TRBJ1-3,CASSPISGDSGNTIYF
TRBV2,13,TRBJ2-7,CASRRTLGYEQYF
TRBV5-1,12,TRBJ2-3,CASTLGGSGESF
TRBV7-9,15,TRBJ2-7,CASSLRSRGDHEQYF
TRBV6-5,13,TRBJ2-7,CASRNPGAYEQYF
TRBV5-8,16,TRBJ1-5,CASSLGQGRTGQPQHF
TRBV5-1,16,TRBJ1-6,CASSSRGGTGNSPLHF
TRBV28,14,TRBJ2-7,CASSFGRGTYEQYF
TRBV28,15,TRBJ1-5,CASSVVPRPNQPQHF
TRBV7-2,13,TRBJ1-1,CASSLLSRTEAFF
TRBV20-1,14,TRBJ2-7,CSARGGNPSYEQYF
TRBV7-8,14,TRBJ1-6,CASSLLDYNSPLHF
TRBV7-2,11,TRBJ2-7,CASSLSGEQYF
TRBV3-1,15,TRBJ1-1,CASSLPGQEDTEAFF
TRBV5-1,13,TRBJ2-7,CASSPVGYYEQYF
TRBV9,15,TRBJ2-2,CASSSRQGWTGELFF
TRBV5-4,15,TRBJ1-3,CASSLRGSSGNTIYF
TRBV5-1,16,TRBJ2-5,CASTRAASGRKETQYF
TRBV28,15,TRBJ2-5,CASSFLTGGTETQYF
TRBV20-1,13,TRBJ2-7,CSARTGKPYEQYF
TRBV5-6,15,TRBJ2-7,CASSWRGNNSYEQYF
TRBV27,14,TRBJ2-1,CASRFRGDYNEQFF
TRBV20-1,16,TRBJ2-3,CSASGLTSGGSDTQYF
TRBV6-2/TRBV6-3,17,TRBJ2-2,CASSYSGTSPNTGELFF
TRBV7-2,14,TRBJ1-2,CASSTQQGRYGYTF
TRBV5-5,15,TRBJ2-3,CASSLDGYSTDTQYF
TRBV12-3/TRBV12-4,12,TRBJ2-5,CASSLLGETQCF
TRBV20-1,18,TRBJ2-7,CSASSPWTSGPKAYEQYF
TRBV27,14,TRBJ2-3,CASSPGDSTDTQYF
TRBV29-1,15,TRBJ1-2,CSVVRDRVGFHGYTF
TRBV5-5,13,TRBJ1-5,CASSFVGDQPQHF
TRBV9,15,TRBJ2-1,CASSQTLSSYNEQFF
TRBV7-2,17,TRBJ1-2,CASSLEQGGLTNYGYTF
TRBV24-1,17,TRBJ2-1,CATSDPLARSGYNEQFF
TRBV5-1,17,TRBJ2-2,CASSWERDRGHTGELFF
TRBV20-1,13,TRBJ1-2,CSARQGQAYGYTF
TRBV20-1,13,TRBJ1-2,CSGGTGSAHGYTF
TRBV6-2/TRBV6-3,18,TRBJ2-7,CASSGRTSGPNYPYEQYF
TRBV27,14,TRBJ2-7,CASSTVAGVVEQYF
TRBV7-2,15,TRBJ1-3,CASSSDSATGNTIYF
TRBV7-9,16,TRBJ2-2,CASSLGGPESTGELFF
TRBV12-3/TRBV12-4,12,TRBJ2-5,CASRLAQETQYF
TRBV12-3/TRBV12-4,15,TRBJ1-5,CASSVGTGGNQPQHF
TRBV5-6,15,TRBJ2-3,CASSPGRISTDTQYF
TRBV21-1,11,TRBJ1-5,CATNSNQPQHF
TRBV7-3,15,TRBJ2-2,CASSRSRGATGELFF
TRBV4-1,17,TRBJ2-1,CASSQRGSRGYYNEQFF
TRBV10-3,13,TRBJ1-1,CAISGTGSNEAFF
TRBV1,16,TRBJ2-7,CTSSQEGWGFPEWQYF
TRBV19,14,TRBJ2-7,CASSMTGRGREQYF
TRBV19,12,TRBJ2-1,CASSIGLNEQFF
TRBV20-1,13,TRBJ1-6,CSASGTVNSPLHF
TRBV25-1,16,TRBJ2-7,CASSEGEGAFSYEQYF
TRBV27,14,TRBJ2-6,CASRTGSGANVLTF
TRBV20-1,14,TRBJ2-2,CSARAGGSTGELFF
TRBV6-2/TRBV6-3,16,TRBJ2-7,CASSATSGRTSYEQYF
TRBV30,11,TRBJ1-1,CAWGRSTEAFF
TRBV11-2,13,TRBJ2-3,CASSFGSTDTQYF